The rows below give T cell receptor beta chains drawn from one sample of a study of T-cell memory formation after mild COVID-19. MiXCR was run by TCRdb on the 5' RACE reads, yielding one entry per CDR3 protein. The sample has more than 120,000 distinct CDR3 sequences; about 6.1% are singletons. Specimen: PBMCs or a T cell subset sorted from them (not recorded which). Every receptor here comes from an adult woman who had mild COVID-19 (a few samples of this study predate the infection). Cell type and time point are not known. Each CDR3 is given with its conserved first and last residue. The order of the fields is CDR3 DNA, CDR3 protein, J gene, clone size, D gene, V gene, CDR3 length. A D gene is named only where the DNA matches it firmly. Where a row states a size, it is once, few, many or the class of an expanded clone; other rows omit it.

CDR3 DNA: TGTGCTAGCAGCCCAGGGGACAGACACAATGAGCAGTTCTTC
CDR3 protein: CASSPGDRHNEQFF
J gene: TRBJ2-1
clone size: many
D gene: TRBD1
V gene: TRBV7-7
CDR3 length: 14

CDR3 DNA: TGTGCCAGCAGTTTGGGGTTCGGGGTGGGTGAAAAACTGTTTTTT
CDR3 protein: CASSLGFGVGEKLFF
J gene: TRBJ1-4
clone size: few
D gene: -
V gene: TRBV12-3/TRBV12-4
CDR3 length: 15

CDR3 DNA: TGTGCCAGCAGCTTGGCTACCGCAGATACGCAGTATTTT
CDR3 protein: CASSLATADTQYF
J gene: TRBJ2-3
clone size: many
D gene: -
V gene: TRBV5-6
CDR3 length: 13

CDR3 DNA: TGTGCCAGCAGCTCACGGGGGAGAGGCGCGAAAAGTTTCTACGAGCAGTACTTC
CDR3 protein: CASSSRGRGAKSFYEQYF
J gene: TRBJ2-7
clone size: few
D gene: -
V gene: TRBV11-2
CDR3 length: 18

CDR3 DNA: TGTGCCAGCAGCTTGGCACAGGGGGAGCAGTACTTC
CDR3 protein: CASSLAQGEQYF
J gene: TRBJ2-7
clone size: many
D gene: TRBD1
V gene: TRBV5-5
CDR3 length: 12

CDR3 DNA: TGCGCCAGCTTTCTAGACCCACGAGGGGGACTGAGCACAGATACGCAGTATTTT
CDR3 protein: CASFLDPRGGLSTDTQYF
J gene: TRBJ2-3
clone size: few
D gene: -
V gene: TRBV4-1
CDR3 length: 18

CDR3 DNA: TGTGCCAGCAGTCCGTGGGCCTCCTACAATGAGCAGTTCTTC
CDR3 protein: CASSPWASYNEQFF
J gene: TRBJ2-1
clone size: -
D gene: -
V gene: TRBV12-3/TRBV12-4
CDR3 length: 14

CDR3 DNA: TGCAGTGCTAGAGATTTGGGAACTGAAGCTTTCTTT
CDR3 protein: CSARDLGTEAFF
J gene: TRBJ1-1
clone size: few
D gene: -
V gene: TRBV20-1
CDR3 length: 12

CDR3 DNA: TGTGCCATCAGTGAGTCGGGGCTAGCGGGAAATGAGCAGTTCTTC
CDR3 protein: CAISESGLAGNEQFF
J gene: TRBJ2-1
clone size: medium-sized
D gene: TRBD2
V gene: TRBV10-3
CDR3 length: 15

CDR3 DNA: TGTGCCAGCAGTTTCTTAGGTTGGGGGAAACGTCGGGAGAGAATGAACACTGAAGCTTTCTTT
CDR3 protein: CASSFLGWGKRRERMNTEAFF
J gene: TRBJ1-1
clone size: few
D gene: -
V gene: TRBV12-3/TRBV12-4
CDR3 length: 21

CDR3 DNA: TGCGCCAGCAGTTCCGGGACTACCAACACAGATACGCAGTATTTT
CDR3 protein: CASSSGTTNTDTQYF
J gene: TRBJ2-3
clone size: many
D gene: TRBD2
V gene: TRBV5-1
CDR3 length: 15

CDR3 DNA: TGCGCCAGCAGCCAAGTAACGGATGAAAAACTGTTTTTT
CDR3 protein: CASSQVTDEKLFF
J gene: TRBJ1-4
clone size: -
D gene: -
V gene: TRBV4-1
CDR3 length: 13

CDR3 DNA: TGTGCCAGCAGCTTCGGGGGGTCCGGTAGGACAGATACGCAGTATTTT
CDR3 protein: CASSFGGSGRTDTQYF
J gene: TRBJ2-3
clone size: few
D gene: TRBD2
V gene: TRBV7-2
CDR3 length: 16